This passage covers 28 T cell receptor beta chains from one sample sequenced in a study of T cells in Graves' hyperthyroidism and ophthalmopathy. Researchers amplified the TCR beta CDR3 regions from RNA transcripts. HTBI primers were used for first-round RT-PCR of the TCR CDR3. MiXCR, applied by TCRdb to the multiplex PCR reads, yields one record per CDR3 protein. In the table there are about 410,000 distinct CDR3 sequences, approximately 15% of which are singletons. Sequenced material: blood. The origin of the receptors is a young man with Graves' ophthalmopathy.

This clonotype was detected ten times or more. The chain recombines TRBV28 with TRBJ1-6; 9 positions agree with TRBD1. Trimming removed 4 bases from V and 8 bases from J; junction bases left unmatched: 6. The CDR3 has 15 amino acids. Germline V gives CDR1 MDHEN, CDR2 SYDVKM. The CDR3 region is CASSSRTGVDSPLHF. In nucleotides, the CDR3 is TGTGCCAGCAGTTCCCGGACAGGGGTGGATTCACCCCTCCACTTT.

This clonotype was found a few times. V is TRBV3-1 and J is TRBJ2-6, with no clear D. Per germline, CDR1 LGHDT and CDR2 YNNKEL (reference sequence). V lost 5 bases and J 2 bases, leaving 4 bases between the germline ends. The CDR3 has 13 amino acids. The CDR3 DNA reads TGTGCCAGCAGCAACCCTGGGGCCAACGTCCTGACTTTC. Residues: CASSNPGANVLTF.

This clonotype was seen at least ten times. The rearrangement links TRBV11-3 to TRBJ2-1; the match to TRBD2 covers 9 bases. Germline V gene data show CDR1 as SGHNT and CDR2 as YENEEA. This CDR3 is 19 amino acids long. V dropped 4 bases and J dropped 5; count of bases not matched to a gene: 18. CDR3 residues: CASSSRGGASGIQNNEQFF. The CDR3 region has the DNA TGTGCCAGCAGCTCCAGGGGGGGGGCTAGCGGGATCCAAAACAATGAGCAGTTCTTC.

On this clonotype: A much larger clone sits a single nucleotide away, making a read error possible. The conserved final phenylalanine or tryptophan is absent from the CDR3, which likely points to a read error. The rearrangement uses TRBV28 and TRBJ1-2; 7 positions agree with TRBD1. V trimming: 6 bases; J trimming: 4 bases; junction bases outside the gene matches: 11. The CDR3 sequence is 15 residues long. Germline V gene sequence: CDR1 MDHEN, CDR2 SYDVKM. The CDR3 sequence is CASSFPGGFGYGYTS. CDR3 nucleotide sequence: TGTGCCAGCAGCTTCCCAGGGGGTTTCGGCTATGGCTACACCTCC.

This clonotype was counted at least ten times. Germline is not matched at one junction end, which may reflect a read error. The gene calls are TRBV5-1 and TRBJ2-1; weak D call: TRBD1 (5 bases). The CDR3 is 13 residues long. Germline CDR1 SGHRS, CDR2 YFSETQ. CDR3 sequence reads: CASSLGDYNEQFF. The CDR3 bases are TGTGCCAGCAGCTTAGGGGATTACAATGAGCAGTTCTTC. The variable domain in full, completed from reference TRBV5-1 and TRBJ2-1, reads KAGVTQTPRYLIKTRGQQVTLSCSPISGHRSVSWYQQTPGQGLQFLFEYFSETQRNKGNFPGRFSGRQFSNSRSEMNVSTLELGDSALYLCASSLGDYNEQFFGPGTRLTVL.

This clonotype was found many times. The chain is built from TRBV5-1 and TRBJ1-1; D is ambiguous. Germline CDR1 is SGHRS and CDR2 is YFSETQ. CDR3 size: 13 residues. V was trimmed by 5 bases and J by 1 base, leaving 9 bases between them. The chain's CDR3 is CASSELRNTEAFF. Here the CDR3 DNA reads TGCGCCAGCAGTGAACTGAGGAACACTGAAGCTTTCTTT. Using reference TRBV5-1 and TRBJ1-1 for the parts outside the CDR3, the full variable domain is KAGVTQTPRYLIKTRGQQVTLSCSPISGHRSVSWYQQTPGQGLQFLFEYFSETQRNKGNFPGRFSGRQFSNSRSEMNVSTLELGDSALYLCASSELRNTEAFFGQGTRLTVV.

Ten or more counts support this clonotype. The chain joins TRBV9 to TRBJ2-7, with a weak D call TRBD1 (6 bases). Per the germline V gene, CDR1 is SGDLS and CDR2 is YYNGEE. Trimming removed 3 bases from V and 1 base from J, with 14 bases in between. This CDR3 region has 15 residues. CDR3 in amino acids: CASSEEPGVSYEQYF. Written as DNA, the CDR3 is TGTGCCAGCAGCGAAGAGCCAGGGGTATCCTACGAGCAGTACTTC.

This clonotype came up a few times. This chain uses TRBV6-1 with TRBJ2-5; TRBD1 is a possible D gene (6 bases). From germline, CDR1 is MNHNS and CDR2 SASEGT. Trimming left V 4 bases short and J 1 base short, with 13 bases between. The CDR3 consists of 15 residues. In DNA, the CDR3 is TGTGCCAGCAGTGCCACTGGACAGCTCCAAGAGACCCAGTACTTC. It translates to CASSATGQLQETQYF.

This clonotype was detected ten times or more. This sequence joins TRBV18 and TRBJ1-2; no clear D. The CDR3 is 13 amino acids. CDR1 and CDR2 (germline): KGHSH, LQKENI. V was cut by 6 bases and J by 0 bases, with 8 bases left in between. The CDR3 here is CASSARTNYGYTF. The CDR3 DNA reads TGTGCCAGCTCGGCGCGTACTAACTATGGCTACACCTTC.

This clonotype has a count of ten or more. This rearrangement joins TRBV2 to TRBJ1-5; TRBD1 agrees at 10 bases. The germline CDR1 and CDR2 sequences are SNHLY and FYNNEI. The V gene end was trimmed by 6 bases and the J gene end by 5 bases; junction bases not matched to a gene: 7. CDR3 length equals 15 residues. CDR3 region: CASRPGTGAYQPQHF. Written as DNA, the CDR3 is TGTGCCAGCAGACCCGGGACAGGGGCCTATCAGCCCCAGCATTTT.

As regards this clonotype: Possible read error: a much larger clone is one base away. The conserved phenylalanine or tryptophan normally closing the CDR3 is absent here, so this likely arose from a read error. This rearrangement joins TRBV11-2 to TRBJ2-2; the D is unclear. There are 14 residues in the CDR3. Trimming removed 2 bases from V and 1 base from J, with 5 bases in between. Germline-derived CDR1 and CDR2 are SGHAT and FQNNGV. CDR3 sequence: CASSLKGNTGELFL. Written as DNA, the CDR3 is TGTGCCAGCAGCTTAAAGGGGAACACCGGGGAGCTGTTTCTT.

With regard to this clonotype: This may be a read error, as it is one base from a much larger clone. The rearrangement uses TRBV12-3 or TRBV12-4 and TRBJ2-3; the D gene is possibly TRBD1 (5 bases). V dropped 6 bases and J dropped 9 bases, with 16 bases sitting between them. This CDR3 has 13 amino acids. The CDR3 sequence is CASRVDKVRTQYF. CDR3 nucleotide sequence: TGTGCCAGCAGAGTGGACAAGGTGCGGACGCAGTATTTT.

This clonotype was detected many times. V gene TRBV3-1 combines with J gene TRBJ1-4; D ambiguous. This CDR3 contains 15 residues. V lost 0 bases to trimming and J lost 7 bases, with 12 bases between them. In germline, CDR1 is LGHDT, CDR2 YNNKEL (reference sequence). CDR3 sequence: CASSQDSLEREKLFF. As DNA, the CDR3 is TGTGCCAGCAGCCAAGACAGTTTGGAGCGTGAAAAACTGTTTTTT.

The chain recombines TRBV29-1 with TRBJ1-2, with D unclear. Trimming left V 2 bases short and J 2 bases short, with 6 bases between. The CDR3 consists of 12 residues. Germline CDR1 is SQVTM and CDR2 is ANQGSEA. As DNA, the CDR3 is TGCAGCGTTGAAAGGGAAAACTATGGCTACACCTTC. This sequence encodes CSVERENYGYTF.

The J gene is TRBJ2-7, the V gene TRBV29-1; perhaps D is TRBD1 or TRBD2 (6 bases each). This CDR3 has 12 residues. The V end was cut by 6 bases, the J end by 5 bases, with 14 bases between. Germline lookup yields CDR1 SQVTM and CDR2 ANQGSEA. In nucleotides, the CDR3 is TGCAGCGTGACCGAAGGGGGGAACGAGCAGTACTTC. It encodes CSVTEGGNEQYF.

This clonotype was recorded at least ten times. The chain is built from TRBV12-3 or TRBV12-4 and TRBJ1-2, with 9 bases lining up with TRBD1. V dropped 6 bases and J dropped 8; count of bases not matched to a gene: 7. CDR3 length equals 13 residues. As DNA, the CDR3 is TGTGCCAGCAGCCCCGGGACAGGGCGCGGCTACACCTTC. It is translated as CASSPGTGRGYTF.

This clonotype was seen a few times. This chain joins TRBV4-1 and TRBJ1-4, with D perhaps TRBD1 (6 bases). V lost 2 bases and J lost 8, with 21 bases in between. CDR3 length equals 17 residues. Germline V lookup: CDR1 MGHRA, CDR2 YSYEKL. CDR3 residues: CASSQNTDSLGGEKLFF. As DNA, the CDR3 is TGCGCCAGCAGCCAAAACACCGACAGCCTAGGGGGGGAAAAACTGTTTTTT.

This clonotype was picked up many times. CDR3 sequence: CASSLTGFTDTQYF. In DNA form, the CDR3 reads TGTGCCAGCAGCTTGACAGGGTTCACAGATACGCAGTATTTT. This chain joins TRBV7-2 and TRBJ2-3, with 7 bases fitting TRBD1. Germline V gives CDR1 SGHTA, CDR2 FQGNSA. The ends lost 3 bases at V and 2 bases at J; junction bases unmatched: 2. The CDR3 has 14 residues.

The chain uses TRBV7-3 and TRBJ2-3, with a tentative D call TRBD2 (6 bases). V dropped 5 bases and J dropped 0 bases, with 15 bases sitting between them. The germline V gene encodes CDR1 SGHTA and CDR2 FQGTGA. The CDR3 has 16 residues. CDR3 loop: CASSREPVLSTDTQYF. The CDR3 DNA reads TGTGCCAGCAGCCGGGAGCCCGTCCTGAGCACAGATACGCAGTATTTT. The entire variable domain, with the rest obtained from reference TRBV7-3 and TRBJ2-3, is as follows: GAGVSQTPSNKVTEKGKYVELRCDPISGHTALYWYRQSLGQGPEFLIYFQGTGAADDSGLPNDRFFAVRPEGSVSTLKIQRTERGDSAVYLCASSREPVLSTDTQYFGPGTRLTVL.

This clonotype showed up many times. V is TRBV7-3 and J is TRBJ2-7; D possibly corresponds to TRBD2 (5 bases). Germline loops: CDR1 SGHTA, CDR2 FQGTGA. The V gene lost 2 bases and the J gene lost 6 bases, with 11 bases spanning the gap. The length of the CDR3 is 13 residues. As DNA, the CDR3 is TGTGCCAGCAGCTTAGACGGGGAAACCGAGCAGTACTTC. Translation gives CASSLDGETEQYF. Drawing the rest from reference TRBV7-3 and TRBJ2-7, the complete variable domain is GAGVSQTPSNKVTEKGKYVELRCDPISGHTALYWYRQSLGQGPEFLIYFQGTGAADDSGLPNDRFFAVRPEGSVSTLKIQRTERGDSAVYLCASSLDGETEQYFGPGTRLTVT.

This clonotype was found many times. The chain is built from TRBV11-2 and TRBJ2-1; TRBD2 matches at 8 bases. The CDR3 covers 15 residues. V dropped 5 bases and J dropped 2; count of bases not matched to a gene: 5. Germline V gene data show CDR1 as SGHAT and CDR2 as FQNNGV. The CDR3 reads CASSDPGLAYNEQFF. As DNA, the CDR3 is TGTGCCAGCAGCGATCCGGGACTAGCCTACAATGAGCAGTTCTTC.

The chain carries TRBV9 and TRBJ2-7; tentative D call: TRBD2 (5 bases). With 0 bases removed from V and 9 bases from J, the gap between germline ends came to 13 bases. Germline assignment: CDR1 SGDLS and CDR2 YYNGEE. The CDR3 covers 13 residues. The CDR3 here is CASSVDLLDTQYF. The CDR3 bases are TGTGCCAGCAGCGTAGACCTACTAGATACGCAGTACTTC.

This clonotype was observed many times. The J gene is TRBJ1-2, the V gene TRBV7-9; D gene unclear. CDR1 is SEHNR and CDR2 is FQNEAQ in the germline V gene (reference sequence). The V and J ends lost 2 bases and 0 bases respectively, with 13 bases between them. There are 16 residues in the CDR3. The CDR3 DNA follows: TGTGCCAGCAGCTTACTCCGAACCAAAACTAACTATGGCTACACCTTC. Amino acid sequence: CASSLLRTKTNYGYTF.

This clonotype occurred a few times. The chain joins TRBV18 to TRBJ1-3; D perhaps matches TRBD1 (6 bases). The V gene lost 6 bases and the J gene lost 0 bases, with 18 bases spanning the gap. The CDR3 is made up of 17 amino acids. Germline V gene data show CDR1 as KGHSH and CDR2 as LQKENI. The CDR3 nucleotides are TGTGCCAGCTCCCTCCAGACAGGCAGTAACTCTGGAAACACCATATATTTT. It codes for CASSLQTGSNSGNTIYF.

This clonotype was seen ten or more times. J is TRBJ1-2 and V is TRBV18; D call uncertain. CDR3 length: 15 residues. The V and J ends lost 0 bases and 3 bases respectively, with 11 bases between them. Germline loops: CDR1 KGHSH, CDR2 LQKENI. In DNA form, the CDR3 reads TGTGCCAGCTCACCACCGAGCGCAAGAGACTATGGCTACACCTTC. This sequence encodes CASSPPSARDYGYTF.

This chain connects TRBV25-1 to TRBJ1-4; TRBD1 might be the D (6 bases). The CDR3 spans 13 residues. The V gene lost 7 bases and the J gene lost 8 bases, with 14 bases spanning the gap. CDR1 and CDR2 from the germline V gene are MGHDK and SYGVNS. The CDR3, as DNA: TGTGCCAGCAAGGCAGGGGCGAGAGAAAAACTGTTTTTT. Translation gives CASKAGAREKLFF.

This clonotype was counted at least ten times. This chain connects TRBV6-5 to TRBJ2-1; 12 nucleotides line up with TRBD2. V shed 0 bases, J shed 10 bases, and the junction held 4 bases outside the gene matches. The CDR3 runs to 15 residues. Looked up from germline, CDR1 is MNHEY and CDR2 is SVGAGI. The CDR3 protein is CASSYSTSGSPEQFF. Written as DNA, the CDR3 is TGTGCCAGCAGTTACTCGACTAGCGGGAGTCCGGAGCAGTTCTTC.

At least ten counts were recorded for this clonotype. V gene TRBV7-2 combines with J gene TRBJ2-5, with 10 positions matching TRBD1. The CDR3 is 15 amino acids. V lost 6 bases to trimming and J lost 5 bases; unmatched junction nucleotides: 9. Germline V gene data show CDR1 as SGHTA and CDR2 as FQGNSA. For the CDR3, the DNA is TGTGCCAGCAGAGCCCAGACAGGGGGCGCGGAGACCCAGTACTTC. Its protein product is CASRAQTGGAETQYF.